This TCR beta chain was observed in a study of CXCR4 blockade with PD-1 therapy in pancreatic cancer. CDR3 length: 14 residues. The V gene's germline CDR1 is MNHGY and CDR2 SAAAGT. Trimming took 5 bases from V and 6 from J; bases not matched to a gene: 9. Assay: immunoSEQ multiplex PCR; the TCRdb copy retains only in-frame clones and omits some. Among 5,000 or so clones listed, roughly 50% were seen once. Sample: tumor tissue. The V and J genes are TRBV6-8 and TRBJ1-2, with 7 positions matching TRBD1. This TCR was recovered from a human donor with pancreatic ductal adenocarcinoma. CDR3 in amino acids: CASSDRGDRDGYTF. In DNA form, the CDR3 reads TGTGCCAGCAGTGATAGAGGAGACAGGGATGGCTACACCTTC.